Below are 26 T cell receptor beta chains sequenced from a single sample in a study of blood T cells in healthy people across ages. The use of a sample-barcoded 5' primer and a J-beta primer mix characterized a second PCR of about 6 to 11 cycles. TCRdb re-called the 5' RACE reads through MiXCR, storing one row per CDR3 protein. This table holds roughly 1,300,000 distinct CDR3 sequences, 59% found once. Sample: blood. Receptors were obtained from a man between 18 and 35 years old in good health.

A few counts support this clonotype. This rearrangement joins TRBV9 to TRBJ1-1; D unresolved. Germline loops: CDR1 SGDLS, CDR2 YYNGEE. V shed 4 bases and J shed 3 bases, with 10 bases lying between them. The CDR3 spans 13 residues. The CDR3 DNA reads as TGTGCCAGCAGCACCAGACCTTACACTGAAGCTTTCTTT. Translating gives CASSTRPYTEAFF.

This sequence joins TRBV20-1 and TRBJ2-1; perhaps D is TRBD1 or TRBD2 (6 bases each). The end of the DNA fits TRBJ2-7 better, so the J call may be wrong. Germline V CDR1 and CDR2: DFQATT, SNEGSKA (reference sequence). The CDR3 is 18 amino acids. CDR3 region: CSARDGGPSGASYNEQYF. CDR3 coding DNA: TGCAGTGCTAGAGATGGAGGGCCATCAGGGGCATCCTACAATGAGCAGTACTTC.

This clonotype is a singleton in its sample. Relative to the germline gene, one junction end is altered; a read error may explain this. V gene TRBV2 combines with J gene TRBJ1-5; the D gene is possibly TRBD1 (6 bases). Germline V lookup: CDR1 SNHLY, CDR2 FYNNEI. CDR3 length equals 14 residues. The CDR3 loop is CASSEDRSYQPQHF. CDR3 DNA: TGTGCCAGCAGCGAAGACAGGTCTTATCAGCCCCAGCATTTT.

The chain combines TRBV4-3 with TRBJ1-1, with TRBD1 matching over 9 bases. After removal of 1 base from V and 10 bases from J, the junction contained 7 bases not matched to a gene. The CDR3 runs to 14 residues. Germline V gives CDR1 LGHNA, CDR2 YSLEER. The CDR3 nucleotides are TGCGCCAGCAGCCAAGCGCTGGCGACAGGGGGAGCTTTCTTT. It is translated as CASSQALATGGAFF.

This clonotype showed up just a few times. The rearrangement joins TRBV4-3 to TRBJ2-7, with a weak D call TRBD1 (5 bases). Deletions cut 4 bases from V and 3 bases from J, with 19 bases between. CDR1 is LGHNA and CDR2 is YSLEER in the germline V gene. This CDR3 contains 16 residues. CDR3 loop: CASSPGHPSYYYEQYF. In DNA, the CDR3 is TGCGCCAGCAGCCCAGGACACCCTTCCTACTACTACGAGCAGTACTTC.

This rearrangement joins TRBV20-1 to TRBJ2-5; 9 bases are a match to TRBD2. V trimming: 6 bases; J trimming: 5 bases; junction bases outside the gene matches: 13. Germline V gene sequence: CDR1 DFQATT, CDR2 SNEGSKA (reference sequence). This CDR3 has 15 amino acids. CDR3 sequence (DNA): TGCAGTGCCGATACAACCCTTACTAGCGGGGAGACCCAGTACTTC. This translates into CSADTTLTSGETQYF.

The chain uses TRBV7-9 and TRBJ2-1; 10 bases align to TRBD1. The CDR3 is 13 residues long. Trimming at V came to 5 bases and at J to 12 bases, leaving 7 bases not matched to a gene. Per germline, CDR1 SEHNR and CDR2 FQNEAQ (reference sequence). The CDR3: CASSGQGGWGQFF. The CDR3 nucleotides are TGTGCCAGCAGCGGACAGGGGGGTTGGGGGCAGTTCTTC.

This clonotype has more than one count but fewer than ten. V usage is TRBV5-1 and J usage is TRBJ2-5; 7 bases fit TRBD2. Germline V gene lookup returns CDR1 SGHRS and CDR2 YFSETQ. The CDR3 is 15 amino acids. The J segment lost 1 base and the V segment lost 4 bases, leaving 7 bases of the junction unmatched. This CDR3 reads CASSTTGLGQETQYF. The CDR3 DNA is TGCGCCAGCAGCACCACAGGACTAGGCCAAGAGACCCAGTACTTC.

The V and J genes are TRBV11-2 and TRBJ2-5; TRBD1 is a possible D gene (6 bases). Germline-derived CDR1 and CDR2 are SGHAT and FQNNGV. The ends were cut back, 7 bases at V and 2 bases at J, with 17 bases in the middle. The CDR3 loop spans 15 amino acids. CDR3 amino acids: CASIRQVNRQETQYF. The CDR3 DNA reads as TGTGCCAGCATACGACAGGTTAACCGGCAAGAGACCCAGTACTTC.

This clonotype was counted only a few times. The rearrangement links TRBV13 to TRBJ2-7; D possibly corresponds to TRBD2 (6 bases). The CDR3 loop spans 12 amino acids. V dropped 3 bases and J dropped 12 bases, with 15 bases sitting between them. Germline assignment: CDR1 PRHDT and CDR2 FYEKMQ (reference sequence). Here the CDR3 DNA reads TGTGCCAGCAGCTTGAGTAGCGGAAAACCGTACTTC. Protein: CASSLSSGKPYF.

The CDR3 spells CSVDGQGGSRDGYTF. CDR3 sequence (DNA): TGCAGCGTTGATGGGCAGGGCGGTAGTCGGGATGGCTACACCTTC. This chain links TRBV29-1 with TRBJ1-2; perhaps TRBD1 as D (5 bases). V shed 3 bases and J shed 6 bases, with 20 bases lying between them. The CDR3 spans 15 residues. The germline CDR1 and CDR2 sequences are SQVTM and ANQGSEA.

This clonotype was counted a few times. The chain uses TRBV4-3 and TRBJ2-7, with TRBD1 matching 7 bases. This CDR3 region has 17 residues. In germline, CDR1 is LGHNA, CDR2 YSLEER. J gave up 4 bases and V 0 bases, and 12 bases lay outside the gene matches. CDR3 protein: CASSQDPAGTAPYEQYF. The DNA for the CDR3 is TGCGCCAGCAGCCAAGATCCAGCAGGGACAGCACCTTACGAGCAGTACTTC.

The CDR3 region has the DNA TGTGCCAGCAGTGCTAAGGACAGGCGGGGCACTGAAGCTTTCTTT. This codes for CASSAKDRRGTEAFF. The chain recombines TRBV6-6 with TRBJ1-1; 7 bases fit TRBD1. Germline-derived CDR1 and CDR2 are MNHNY and SVGAGI (reference sequence). CDR3 length: 15 amino acids. J lost 4 bases, V lost 5 bases, and 10 bases had no gene match.

As regards this clonotype: A much larger clone differs by one base, so this may be a read error. The chain links TRBV28 to TRBJ2-5; D unclear. The CDR3 loop spans 14 amino acids. Trimming pared 3 bases from V and 5 bases from J, leaving 13 bases between. The germline V gene encodes CDR1 MDHEN and CDR2 SYDVKM. The CDR3 region is CASSFHAWAETQYF. CDR3 DNA sequence: TGTGCCAGCAGTTTCCACGCATGGGCGGAGACCCAGTACTTC.

Points on this clonotype: Being one base from a much bigger clone, this may be a read error. CDR3 loop: CASRPAGGIDEQYF. The CDR3 DNA reads TGTGCCAGCAGACCGGCGGGGGGGATCGACGAGCAGTACTTC. This sequence joins TRBV27 and TRBJ2-4; 9 nucleotides agree with TRBD2. With the DNA end fitting TRBJ2-7 better, the J assignment may be wrong. Germline CDR1 and CDR2: MNHEY and SMNVEV (reference sequence). This CDR3 contains 14 residues.

This clonotype was observed at least ten times. The chain is built from TRBV6-5 and TRBJ2-7; D gene ambiguous. Germline V lookup: CDR1 MNHEY, CDR2 SVGAGI. The V and J ends lost 8 bases and 1 base respectively, with 3 bases between them. The CDR3 is made up of 10 amino acids. The CDR3 reads CASGSYEQYF. The CDR3 DNA reads as TGTGCCAGCGGGTCCTACGAGCAGTACTTC.

This clonotype came up a few times. The gene calls are TRBV4-2 and TRBJ2-7; D not resolved. The CDR3 loop spans 14 amino acids. V lost 0 bases and J lost 0, with 6 bases in between. The V gene's germline CDR1 is LGHNA and CDR2 YNFKEQ. The CDR3 sequence: CASSQEAASYEQYF. Here the CDR3 DNA reads TGTGCCAGCAGCCAAGAGGCCGCCTCCTACGAGCAGTACTTC.

The rearrangement uses TRBV27 and TRBJ2-5; D might be TRBD1 (5 bases). The J call is uncertain, as TRBJ2-7 better fits the DNA end. Germline V gives CDR1 MNHEY, CDR2 SMNVEV (reference sequence). The CDR3 contains 14 residues. The CDR3 region is CASSGQGSLDEQYF. The DNA for the CDR3 is TGTGCCAGCAGTGGCCAGGGCTCTCTGGACGAGCAGTACTTC.

This chain links TRBV4-3 with TRBJ1-1; D ambiguous. Trimming stripped 0 bases from V and 10 bases from J, with 12 bases between. CDR1 and CDR2 from the germline V gene are LGHNA and YSLEER. The CDR3 covers 13 residues. The CDR3 reads CASSQDGIRTAFF. DNA for the CDR3: TGCGCCAGCAGCCAAGATGGGATTCGGACAGCTTTCTTT.

In its sample, this clonotype was seen a few times. The chain has TRBV7-2 and TRBJ2-7, with 8 positions matching TRBD1. The junction had 6 bases not matched to a gene; V was cut back by 4 bases and J by 1 base. The CDR3 runs 15 residues. In germline, CDR1 is SGHTA, CDR2 FQGNSA. Here the CDR3 reads CASSSQTGESYEQYF. Here the CDR3 DNA reads TGTGCCAGCAGCTCTCAGACAGGGGAGTCCTACGAGCAGTACTTC.

This chain joins TRBV3-1 and TRBJ1-2, with a weak D call TRBD1 (5 bases). The CDR3 consists of 18 residues. Germline CDR1 is LGHDT and CDR2 is YNNKEL (reference sequence). Trimming left V 2 bases short and J 3 bases short, with 22 bases between. CDR3 amino acids: CASSQSGLNSLRDYGYTF. DNA for the CDR3: TGTGCCAGCAGCCAATCGGGACTAAACAGCCTGCGGGACTATGGCTACACCTTC.

The J gene is TRBJ1-4, the V gene TRBV4-1, with D perhaps matching TRBD1 (5 bases). The ends were cut back, 4 bases at V and 0 bases at J, with 9 bases in the middle. This CDR3 spans 15 amino acids. Germline lookup yields CDR1 MGHRA and CDR2 YSYEKL. The CDR3 protein is CASSRLQATNEKLFF. The CDR3 DNA follows: TGCGCCAGCAGCCGACTACAGGCAACTAATGAAAAACTGTTTTTT.

The V and J genes are TRBV27 and TRBJ2-7, with a possible D match to TRBD2 (6 bases). CDR1 is MNHEY, CDR2 SMNVEV, per germline (reference sequence). V lost 9 bases and J 2 bases, leaving 14 bases between the germline ends. This CDR3 is 13 amino acids long. This chain's CDR3 is CASRRSGPYEQYF. The CDR3, as DNA: TGTGCCAGTAGAAGAAGCGGGCCCTACGAGCAGTACTTC.

This sequence joins TRBV16 and TRBJ2-5, with D unresolved. V lost 0 bases, J lost 2 bases, and 7 bases lay in between. From germline, CDR1 is KGHSY and CDR2 FQNENV. The CDR3 runs to 14 residues. The CDR3 DNA reads TGTGCCAGCAGCCAATCCTCTACACAAGAGACCCAGTACTTC. It yields the protein CASSQSSTQETQYF.

Ten or more counts support this clonotype. The rearrangement uses TRBV4-3 and TRBJ1-1, with D maybe TRBD1 (5 bases). This CDR3 is built from 16 residues. Per germline, CDR1 LGHNA and CDR2 YSLEER. Trimming stripped 4 bases from V and 0 bases from J, with 15 bases between. CDR3 sequence (DNA): TGCGCCAGCAGCCTGTATATGGGACCCTTGAACACTGAAGCTTTCTTT. Amino acids: CASSLYMGPLNTEAFF.

The rearrangement uses TRBV7-2 and TRBJ2-3, with 8 bases matching TRBD2. The CDR3 consists of 15 residues. With V trimmed by 7 bases and J by 6 bases, 12 bases remained unmatched. Germline V gene sequence: CDR1 SGHTA, CDR2 FQGNSA. This CDR3 reads CASTPYAGGPDTQYF. The CDR3 DNA is TGTGCCAGCACCCCGTATGCGGGGGGCCCCGATACGCAGTATTTT.